The clone carrying this T cell receptor beta chain was recorded many times. Its antigen remains unidentified. The data were taken from a study of CD8 T cells in ankylosing spondylitis. CDR1 is SGHNT and CDR2 is YENEEA in the germline V gene. The CDR3 contains 17 residues. Losses at the gene ends were 4 bases for V and 0 bases for J; bases not matched to a gene: 8. 5'-RACE, quantitative and with molecular barcodes, yielded the TCR beta libraries. TCRdb redid the calling of the 5' RACE reads with MiXCR, one entry per CDR3 protein. This sample yields 100,000 to 150,000 distinct CDR3 sequences, of which more than 9.5% are seen a single time; over 4% belongs to the top ten. Regarding the study as a whole: It was reported that disease-linked clones were significantly enriched in matched ankylosing spondylitis synovial fluid. In peripheral blood, disease-linked CD8+ clones occurred at relatively low frequencies.

V gene TRBV11-3 combines with J gene TRBJ1-4; 7 positions agree with TRBD1. Sequencing was performed on blood, either unsorted or a sorted T cell fraction (not recorded which). This TCR was sampled from a female donor with ankylosing spondylitis or in good health (not recorded which). The CDR3 sequence: CASSWAGGEATNEKLFF. The CDR3 nucleotides are TGTGCCAGCAGCTGGGCAGGGGGTGAAGCAACTAATGAAAAACTGTTTTTT. Full variable domain (rest looked up from reference TRBV11-3 and TRBJ1-4): EAGVVQSPRYKIIEKKQPVAFWCNPISGHNTLYWYLQNLGQGPELLIRYENEEAVDDSQLPKDRFSAERLKGVDSTLKIQPAELGDSAVYLCASSWAGGEATNEKLFFGSGTQLSVL.